This entry is about one T cell receptor beta chain. This clonotype was counted ten times or more. Its recognized antigen is unknown. It has no much larger one-base neighbor in the sample; base qualities were not kept. Systemically healthy Caucasian individuals from Russia, some 36 in total and aged about 6 to 95 years, were included as donors. Around 10 milliliters of peripheral blood were collected from each donor into EDTA-treated Vacutainer tubes. PBMCs were isolated by Ficoll-Paque density-gradient centrifugation, with at least 6 million obtained per sample. Trizol reagent was used to extract total RNA from PBMCs, with at least 5.5 micrograms per sample. The percentages of naive CD45RAhigh/CD27high T cells were determined by flow cytometry on a PBMC aliquot from every donor. The CDR3 covers 14 residues, taking in both the cysteine and the phenylalanine. The DNA shown is the 42-base CDR3, in frame from base 1. V drops 6 bases and J drops 2 bases, leaving 11 bases in between.

This record belongs to a study of blood T cells in healthy people across ages (dated by TCRdb to between 2014 and 2017). As for the study more broadly: In model experiments, template switching captured roughly one uniquely barcoded TCR beta cDNA molecule for every two T cells. To track age-related changes in TCR beta repertoire diversity, the study relied on deep sequencing normalized with unique cDNA molecular identifiers. The donors were divided into four age groups: young (average roughly 17 years), middle-aged (almost 40), aged (around 59) and long-lived (more than 75). To avoid experimental bias, donors of different ages were randomly spread across the sequencing lanes. For two donors (one aged 18 to 30 and one aged 80 or older), the study analyzed two additional independent replicas of 1 million unique cDNA reads from the same blood draw.

Results and caveats for the whole study, not just this receptor: As age increased, observed TCR beta diversity per million T cells dropped in a roughly linear way, and a significant reduction was already evident by age about 40. Estimates of total diversity based on one million sequenced T cells were regarded as lower bounds and as underestimates. The percentage of naive T cells measured by flow cytometry correlated strongly with observed TCR beta diversity. The long-lived group showed more naive CD4+ T cells, fewer expanded clones and increased TCR diversity than the aged group, suggesting age selection. Because donor CMV infection status was unknown, age-related changes in expanded clonotypes were potentially confounded. Since profiling was done on bulk unsorted PBMCs, naive and antigen-experienced compartments could not be conclusively compared.

The method was 5' RACE. TCRdb lists the instrument as Illumina HiSeq 2500. A second 7 to 11 cycle PCR used a sample-barcoded 5' primer and a J-beta primer mix. A unique molecular identifier was introduced onto each TCR beta cDNA molecule by a template-switch 5' adaptor carrying 12 random nucleotides. Each sample yielded at least 2.5 million CDR3-containing paired-end reads. First-strand cDNA synthesis was performed from all RNA using the Mint cDNA synthesis kit, with priming by a TRBC-specific oligonucleotide. Following uracil-DNA glycosylase treatment, a first 18-cycle PCR with universal primers M1SS and BC2_uni_R was performed on all cDNA. The study's processing was this. For normalization, 1 million high-quality reads, each with a distinct molecular identifier, were randomly selected from each sample. Reads with shared molecular identifiers were discarded instead of being binned into consensus sequences. CDR3 identification, clonotype clustering and error correction used MiTCR with a Q25 quality threshold and the strictest error-elimination algorithm. A nonparametric unseen species model with Euler transformation was used to estimate a lower bound on total TCR beta diversity. TCRdb reprocessing: public reads trimmed at Q25 with fastp, clones called with MiXCR, in-frame beta chains kept. Each CDR3 protein gets just one entry, which takes the most common genes and DNA from the rows behind it. The V and J calls reflect TCRdb's pipeline rather than the authors' work. The sample includes approximately 800,000 distinct CDR3 sequences, with roughly 34% observed a single time. Of the sample, under 15% is held by the ten largest clones.

Recombination joined TRBV12-3 or TRBV12-4 with TRBJ1-5, with no D gene named confidently. The TCR originated in a man aged 18 to 35 in good health. What was sequenced was blood. Here the CDR3 is given as CASSSPGGNQPQHF. The sequence in DNA is TGTGCCAGCAGCTCCCCCGGGGGCAATCAGCCCCAGCATTTT.